This T cell receptor (beta chain) was identified during a study of shared clonotypes between healthy human individuals. Study-wide findings and caveats: How much donors shared clonotypes was expected to be affected by sequencing depth. What rarefaction showed was incomplete sorted-subset sequencing despite large depth.

Points on this clone: The antigen remains undetermined. In the same sample, other DNA sequences code for this CDR3.

Splitting the CD4+ cells yielded a CD45RA+ naive subset and a CD45RA-negative memory subset. CDR3 length: 14 residues. V was trimmed by 2 bases and J by 4 bases, leaving 11 bases between them. Germline CDR1 and CDR2: SGHTA and FQGNSA. Profiling relied on immunoSEQ multiplex PCR, and the TCRdb table lists in-frame clones only, not all of them. The sample lists 2.3 million or so clones, over 90% occurring once. Sequenced: naive CD4+ T cells from PBMCs. Sample subset: CD45RA+ positively selected. V gene TRBV7-2 combines with J gene TRBJ1-2; D remains unclear. The TCR sequence derives from a man aged 18 to 29 in good health. Some clones in this sample may be carry-over from other donors' samples. The CDR3 nucleotides are TGTGCCAGCAGCTTAACCGGGCAGTCCTATGGCTACACCTTC. Translated, it gives CASSLTGQSYGYTF.